This T cell receptor (beta chain) is from a study of Graves' ophthalmopathy and Graves' hyperthyroidism. The germline V gene encodes CDR1 SQVTM and CDR2 ANQGSEA. The CDR3 extends over 15 amino acids. V gave up 4 bases and J gave up 11 bases; unmatched junction bases: 18. Study findings and constraints: The blood repertoire also included most expanded thyroid clonotypes above 0.001 frequency.

Transcripts of RNA were the source for amplifying TCR beta CDR3 regions. Scientists carried out first-round RT-PCR using HTBI primers and then a second-round multiplex PCR. TCRdb processed the multiplex PCR reads anew with MiXCR; each CDR3 protein has one entry. This sample yields a few hundred thousand distinct CDR3 sequences, of which roughly 40% are seen a single time; less than 4.5% belongs to the top ten. With respect to this clonotype: Its antigen remains unidentified.

Hyperthyroidism patients were newly diagnosed, under 2 months' duration, aged 18 to 65. Sequencing input: peripheral blood or thyroid tissue (not recorded which). The TCR was taken from an adult man with Graves' hyperthyroidism. This chain joins TRBV29-1 and TRBJ2-5; 8 bases match TRBD2. The CDR3 region is CSVGNPGTRSGEQYF. For the CDR3, the DNA is TGCAGCGTTGGCAACCCCGGGACTAGATCTGGTGAGCAGTACTTC.